This T cell receptor (beta chain) appears in the sequencing data of a study of OX40 agonist ivuxolimab in advanced cancers. Study-wide background: Hepatocellular carcinoma, melanoma, renal cell or head and neck cancer affected the dose-escalation patients.

Only in-frame clones appear in the TCRdb table, and some are missing; sequencing was by immunoSEQ multiplex PCR. The sample shows 58,000 or so clones, approximately 89% of them seen only once. Notes on this clone: Its matching antigen is unknown.

Study observations and caveats: There were, on average, more expanded clones in CD8+ T cells than in CD4+. Low normalized T-cell clonal expansion was also seen in some nonresponders.

The TCR originated in an adult with an advanced solid tumor such as melanoma, head and neck, liver or kidney cancer. This specimen was CD4+ or CD8+ T cells sorted from blood, taken in a trial of the OX40 agonist ivuxolimab.

Here the CDR3 DNA reads TGTGCCAGCAGTTTTGGGGCGCGAGGCACTGAAGCTTTCTTT. This gives the protein CASSFGARGTEAFF. This chain links TRBV5-6 with TRBJ1-1, with D possibly being TRBD1 (5 bases). Germline V CDR1 and CDR2: SGHDT, YYEEEE. Trimming pared 5 bases from V and 4 bases from J, leaving 15 bases between. The CDR3 runs to 14 residues.